These 15 T cell receptor beta chains were sequenced from one sample in a study of blood T cell repertoires in COVID-19. Libraries were prepared by immunoSEQ multiplex PCR; TCRdb keeps only in-frame clonotypes and omits some of them. The sample carries 150,000 to 200,000 clones, about 83% recorded once. The specimen sequenced was peripheral blood. Receptor source: a man between 60 and 75 years old with acute or convalescent COVID-19.

This clone was recorded at least ten times. The genes are TRBV6-1 and TRBJ2-2, with 9 nucleotides matching TRBD2. This CDR3 contains 16 residues. The germline gives CDR1 MNHNS, CDR2 SASEGT. V lost 4 bases to trimming and J lost 2 bases; unmatched junction nucleotides: 5. CDR3 loop: CASSGIAGENTGELFF. CDR3 DNA: TGTGCCAGCAGTGGTATAGCGGGGGAAAACACCGGGGAGCTGTTTTTT.

The chain has TRBV11-2 and TRBJ2-1, with a possible D match to TRBD1 (6 bases). The CDR3 loop spans 15 amino acids. Trimming left V 5 bases short and J 6 bases short, with 17 bases between. Germline V gene sequence: CDR1 SGHAT, CDR2 FQNNGV. CDR3 in amino acids: CASSQGTSRSNEQFF. CDR3 in DNA: TGTGCCAGCAGCCAAGGGACATCGAGATCCAATGAGCAGTTCTTC.

This clone showed up just once. The chain has TRBV29-1 and TRBJ1-5, with D maybe TRBD1 (6 bases). V shed 7 bases and J shed 1 base, with 11 bases lying between them. This CDR3 spans 13 amino acids. Germline V CDR1 and CDR2: SQVTM, ANQGSEA. This CDR3 reads CSARGASNQPQHF. In DNA form, the CDR3 reads TGCAGCGCTCGGGGGGCGAGCAATCAGCCCCAGCATTTT.

This chain connects TRBV11-3 to TRBJ1-1, with TRBD1 matching 7 bases. CDR1 is SGHNT and CDR2 is YENEEA in the germline V gene. This CDR3 region has 14 residues. After removal of 8 bases from V and 1 base from J, the junction contained 7 bases not matched to a gene. The DNA for the CDR3 is TGTGCCAGCTCCCCACAGGGGACGAACACTGAAGCTTTCTTT. Its translation is CASSPQGTNTEAFF.

The chain joins TRBV4-1 to TRBJ2-5; weak D call: TRBD1 (7 bases). Trimming removed 4 bases from V and 4 bases from J, with 16 bases in between. The germline V gene has CDR1 MGHRA and CDR2 YSYEKL. The CDR3 sequence is 15 residues long. CDR3 DNA sequence: TGCGCCAGCAGCCGGTCGGAGGGGGCAGGAGAGACCCAGTACTTC. Protein product: CASSRSEGAGETQYF.

The genes are TRBV15 and TRBJ1-5, with D unresolved. Germline V lookup: CDR1 LNHNV, CDR2 YYDKDF (reference sequence). V was pared by 0 bases and J by 11 bases, with 17 bases between. CDR3 size: 15 residues. Written as DNA, the CDR3 is TGTGCCACCAGCAGAGATCGCGCGGGGAGTTCGTCCCAGCATTTT. It is translated as CATSRDRAGSSSQHF.

The chain recombines TRBV12-3 or TRBV12-4 with TRBJ2-7, with D uncertain. V was clipped by 6 bases and J by 7 bases, with 13 bases between them. This CDR3 has 12 amino acids. The CDR3 DNA follows: TGTGCCAGCAGCCTTTTAATCGGTGAGCAGTACTTC. Its translation is CASSLLIGEQYF.

This chain connects TRBV2 to TRBJ1-5; no firm D call. V was cut by 2 bases and J by 3 bases, with 11 bases left in between. The CDR3 contains 15 residues. CDR1 and CDR2 (germline): SNHLY, FYNNEI. CDR3 nucleotides: TGTGCCAGCAGTGAACTGGGCAGCCACAATCAGCCCCAGCATTTT. Protein: CASSELGSHNQPQHF.

The chain has TRBV6-4 and TRBJ1-2; 8 bases agree with TRBD1. CDR1 is MRHNA, CDR2 SNTAGT, per germline. V lost 2 bases and J lost 6; bases outside the gene matches: 8. This CDR3 is built from 15 residues. In DNA, the CDR3 is TGTGCCAGCAGTGACCCCGGGACAGGCGTAGATGGCTACACCTTC. The encoded protein is CASSDPGTGVDGYTF.

The chain couples TRBV5-1 to TRBJ1-4; 7 bases agree with TRBD1. Germline lookup yields CDR1 SGHRS and CDR2 YFSETQ. After removal of 0 bases from V and 3 bases from J, the junction contained 5 bases not matched to a gene. The CDR3 length is 16 residues. Written as DNA, the CDR3 is TGCGCCAGCAGCTTGGACAGGGGAGTACCTAATGAAAAACTGTTTTTT. Its translation is CASSLDRGVPNEKLFF. Full variable domain (remainder filled in from reference TRBV5-1 and TRBJ1-4): KAGVTQTPRYLIKTRGQQVTLSCSPISGHRSVSWYQQTPGQGLQFLFEYFSETQRNKGNFPGRFSGRQFSNSRSEMNVSTLELGDSALYLCASSLDRGVPNEKLFFGSGTQLSVL.

Details on this clone: Additional DNA sequences in this sample encode the identical CDR3. CDR3 DNA: TGCGCCAGCAGCTCGGGACAGGGAGCCTACGAGCAGTACTTC. Its protein product is CASSSGQGAYEQYF. The chain recombines TRBV5-1 with TRBJ2-7; TRBD1 aligns across 9 bases. CDR3 length: 14 residues. Germline CDR1 SGHRS, CDR2 YFSETQ. The V segment lost 3 bases and the J segment 2 bases; nucleotides outside the gene matches: 3.

V is TRBV7-3 and J is TRBJ2-1, with 9 bases fitting TRBD2. The germline gives CDR1 SGHTA, CDR2 FQGTGA. The CDR3 is 15 amino acids. Trimming removed 0 bases from V and 6 bases from J; junction bases left unmatched: 3. The CDR3 DNA reads TGTGCCAGCAGCTTAACTAGCGGGGGCCTCAATGAGCAGTTCTTC. Protein sequence: CASSLTSGGLNEQFF.

V and J are TRBV5-6 and TRBJ1-1; 7 bases align to TRBD1. Germline CDR1 and CDR2: SGHDT and YYEEEE. After removal of 0 bases from V and 1 base from J, the junction contained 0 bases not matched to a gene. The CDR3 is 14 residues long. CDR3 DNA sequence: TGTGCCAGCAGCTTGGACAGGGGGAACACTGAAGCTTTCTTT. Translated: CASSLDRGNTEAFF.

The chain uses TRBV30 and TRBJ2-5; D gene unclear. The CDR3 has 14 amino acids. The germline V gene has CDR1 GTSNPN and CDR2 SVGIG (reference sequence). V was trimmed by 0 bases and J by 2 bases, leaving 10 bases between them. CDR3 protein: CAWSVSTTQETQYF. In nucleotides, the CDR3 is TGTGCCTGGAGTGTATCCACTACTCAAGAGACCCAGTACTTC.

This clone was recorded only once. This chain joins TRBV12-3 or TRBV12-4 and TRBJ2-3; 7 bases agree with TRBD1. J lost 2 bases, V lost 8 bases, and 4 bases had no gene match. This CDR3 contains 13 residues. The CDR3 region is CASGQDFTDTQYF. The CDR3 DNA reads as TGTGCCAGCGGACAGGACTTCACAGATACGCAGTATTTT.